These T cell receptor beta chains were read from a single sample in a study of cytomegalovirus exposure and HLA in healthy donors. Some clones are missing from TCRdb's copy, which holds only in-frame ones; the method was immunoSEQ multiplex PCR. The repertoire holds about 130,000 clones, with more than 8% as singletons. The sequenced material came from PBMCs. The receptors derive from a man between 35 and 55 years old in good health and CMV-seronegative. Both conserved end residues are part of each CDR3. The D gene is left open where the match is weak. Only some rows state a clone size, as once, few, many or a class for expanded clones.

D,J,size,V,CDR3,DNA
NA,TRBJ1-5,NA,TRBV7-2,CASSLGGGQPQHF,TGTGCCAGCAGCTTAGGGGGGGGACAGCCCCAGCATTTT
TRBD1,TRBJ1-4,few,TRBV25-1,CASSDSSIGTGQWELFF,TGTGCCAGCAGTGACTCCTCTATCGGGACAGGGCAGTGGGAACTGTTTTTT
TRBD1,TRBJ1-2,NA,TRBV9,CASSGDRDYGYTF,TGTGCCAGCAGCGGTGACAGGGACTATGGCTACACCTTC
NA,TRBJ2-5,NA,TRBV4-3,CASSQAPTETQYF,TGCGCCAGCAGCCAAGCACCTACAGAGACCCAGTACTTC
TRBD1,TRBJ1-5,NA,TRBV29-1,CSVRQGGNQPQHF,TGCAGCGTCCGACAGGGGGGCAATCAGCCCCAGCATTTT
NA,TRBJ2-7,NA,TRBV5-4,CASRPNPGAYEQYF,TGTGCCAGCAGACCTAACCCAGGGGCCTACGAGCAGTACTTC
TRBD1,TRBJ1-1,few,TRBV28,CASSDRDRARGAFF,TGTGCCAGCAGTGACCGGGACAGGGCTCGGGGGGCTTTCTTT
NA,TRBJ1-1,few,TRBV6-1,CASSLSVANTEAFF,TGTGCCAGCAGCCTAAGTGTAGCGAACACTGAAGCTTTCTTT
TRBD1,TRBJ1-4,few,TRBV30,CAWRPGQGINEKLFF,TGTGCCTGGAGGCCGGGACAGGGTATTAATGAAAAACTGTTTTTT
NA,TRBJ1-3,NA,TRBV4-2,CASSQDAGNSGNTIYF,TGTGCCAGCAGCCAAGATGCAGGCAACTCTGGAAACACCATATATTTT
NA,TRBJ1-1,few,TRBV7-2,CASSFSVTEAFF,TGTGCCAGCAGCTTTAGTGTCACTGAAGCTTTCTTT
TRBD1,TRBJ2-7,NA,TRBV19,CASSESGTGFYEQYF,TGTGCCAGTAGTGAGTCCGGGACAGGGTTCTACGAGCAGTACTTC
TRBD1,TRBJ2-1,NA,TRBV6-5,CASSTTGTGGHEQFF,TGTGCCAGCAGTACGACCGGGACAGGGGGCCATGAGCAGTTCTTC
TRBD1,TRBJ1-6,few,TRBV18,CASSPDRGTDSPLHF,TGTGCCAGCTCACCCGACAGGGGCACGGATTCACCCCTCCACTTT
TRBD2,TRBJ2-3,NA,TRBV6-1,CASSSAGGQDTQYF,TGTGCCAGCAGTTCTGCGGGGGGGCAAGATACGCAGTATTTT
TRBD1,TRBJ1-6,few,TRBV19,CASSARGQGAISPLHF,TGTGCCAGTAGTGCCAGGGGACAGGGGGCGATTTCACCCCTCCACTTT
NA,TRBJ2-1,few,TRBV9,CASSVGFGVSQFF,TGTGCCAGCAGCGTAGGGTTTGGAGTATCTCAGTTCTTC
NA,TRBJ1-3,few,TRBV6-5,CASSYQGSGNTIYF,TGTGCCAGCAGTTACCAGGGGTCTGGAAACACCATATATTTT
NA,TRBJ1-2,NA,TRBV2,CASSLEYGYTF,TGTGCCAGCAGTTTGGAGTATGGCTACACCTTC
NA,TRBJ1-1,NA,TRBV6-5,CASSYGGGQFTEAFF,TGTGCCAGCAGTTACGGGGGGGGGCAGTTCACTGAAGCTTTCTTT
TRBD1,TRBJ2-5,few,TRBV30,CAWTSDPGQGWSWETQYF,TGTGCCTGGACCTCAGACCCGGGACAGGGTTGGTCGTGGGAGACCCAGTACTTC
NA,TRBJ1-5,NA,TRBV19,CASSIYGDSNQPQHF,TGTGCCAGTAGTATATACGGGGATAGCAATCAGCCCCAGCATTTT
TRBD1,TRBJ2-7,NA,TRBV28,CASSPLDRVVLGEQYF,TGTGCCAGCAGTCCCCTAGACAGGGTAGTACTAGGAGAGCAGTACTTC
NA,TRBJ2-3,few,TRBV6-6,CASSYLGQDTQYF,TGTGCCAGCAGTTACCTCGGTCAAGATACGCAGTATTTT
TRBD1,TRBJ2-1,NA,TRBV4-2,CANSQLPGQVREQFF,TGTGCCAACAGCCAATTACCGGGACAGGTGCGTGAGCAGTTCTTC
TRBD1,TRBJ1-2,NA,TRBV18,CASSPKGQLLVYGYTF,TGTGCCAGCTCACCCAAGGGACAGCTCTTAGTCTATGGCTACACCTTC
TRBD2,TRBJ2-2,few,TRBV9,CASSVGGGTGELFF,TGTGCCAGCAGCGTAGGCGGGGGCACCGGGGAGCTGTTTTTT
TRBD1,TRBJ1-2,NA,TRBV27,CASSFSMIQGVLAGYTF,TGTGCCAGCAGTTTCAGCATGATACAGGGGGTCCTAGCCGGCTACACCTTC
NA,TRBJ1-2,NA,TRBV7-6,CASSLGGEGNYGYTF,TGTGCCAGCAGCTTAGGGGGGGAGGGGAACTATGGCTACACCTTC
NA,TRBJ2-7,NA,TRBV4-3,CASSQDDSRYEQYF,TGCGCCAGCAGCCAAGACGACAGCCGGTACGAGCAGTACTTC
TRBD1,TRBJ1-4,NA,TRBV2,CASSGTGGEKLFF,TGTGCCAGCAGCGGGACAGGGGGTGAAAAACTGTTTTTT
TRBD1,TRBJ2-7,few,TRBV19,CASSSTGGAYEQYF,TGTGCCAGTAGCTCGACAGGGGGGGCCTACGAGCAGTACTTC
TRBD1,TRBJ2-5,NA,TRBV9,CASSVTGRETQYF,TGTGCCAGCAGCGTGACAGGGCGGGAGACCCAGTACTTC
TRBD2,TRBJ2-7,NA,TRBV6-5,CATLGLVDYEKYF,TGTGCCACCTTGGGACTAGTGGACTACGAGAAGTACTTT
NA,TRBJ2-3,NA,TRBV28,CASSLSPTSTDTQYF,TGTGCCAGCAGTTTATCGCCCACTAGCACAGATACGCAGTATTTT
NA,TRBJ1-5,few,TRBV5-1,CASSLMDSVNQPQHF,TGCGCCAGCAGTTTGATGGACAGCGTCAATCAGCCCCAGCATTTT
TRBD2,TRBJ2-2,few,TRBV5-1,CASSLETSGTGELFF,TGCGCCAGCAGCTTGGAGACTAGCGGCACCGGGGAGCTGTTTTTT
NA,TRBJ1-6,NA,TRBV5-1,CASSFDRSLNSPLHF,TGCGCCAGCAGCTTCGACAGGTCTCTTAATTCACCCCTCCACTTT
NA,TRBJ2-7,few,TRBV20-1,CSARVREQYF,TGCAGTGCTAGAGTGAGGGAGCAGTACTTC
NA,TRBJ1-1,few,TRBV19,CASSSLYPVNTEAFF,TGTGCCAGTAGTTCGCTCTACCCTGTCAACACTGAAGCTTTCTTT
TRBD2,TRBJ2-7,NA,TRBV5-4,CASSISLAGLNEQYF,TGTGCCAGCAGCATCTCACTAGCGGGGCTAAACGAGCAGTACTTC
NA,TRBJ1-6,few,TRBV30,CAWSLGPGNSPLHF,TGTGCCTGGAGCTTAGGTCCAGGGAATTCACCCCTCCACTTT
NA,TRBJ2-7,few,TRBV10-1,CATPGDHKKFDEQYF,TGCGCCACTCCGGGGGACCACAAAAAGTTCGACGAGCAGTACTTC
TRBD1,TRBJ2-1,few,TRBV27,CASLYARTGGYEQFF,TGTGCCAGCCTTTATGCGCGGACAGGGGGTTATGAGCAGTTCTTC
TRBD2,TRBJ2-5,NA,TRBV15,CATSRGGDTETQYF,TGTGCCACCAGCAGGGGGGGGGATACAGAGACCCAGTACTTC
NA,TRBJ2-1,NA,TRBV9,CASSAGRSGTASYNEQFF,TGTGCCAGCAGCGCAGGGAGGTCCGGGACAGCCTCATACAATGAGCAGTTCTTC
NA,TRBJ1-1,NA,TRBV2,CASRTGNTEAFF,TGTGCCAGTCGAACAGGGAACACTGAAGCTTTCTTT
NA,TRBJ1-1,NA,TRBV5-8,CASSLARATEAFF,TGTGCCAGCAGCTTGGCCAGGGCCACTGAAGCTTTCTTT
NA,TRBJ1-2,few,TRBV7-2,CASSLATADGYTF,TGTGCCAGCAGCTTAGCCACAGCGGACGGCTACACCTTC